What follows is one T cell receptor beta chain and its context. Following autologous stem cell transplantation, relapse occurred in every patient, and exposure to brentuximab vedotin varied. CD8+ T cells were isolated from thawed PBMCs by magnetic negative selection. The sample belongs to a study of PD-1 blockade in classical Hodgkin lymphoma. Trimming shortened V by 6 bases and J by 1 base, and 7 bases separated the two germline ends. From germline, CDR1 is MDHEN and CDR2 SYDVKM. The CDR3 is 13 residues long. Generated by immunoSEQ multiplex PCR, the TCRdb table keeps only in-frame clones and is missing some. The sample consists of 10,000 to 15,000 clones, around 80% of them appearing once.

The input for sequencing was CD8+ T cells from blood, taken at baseline. The receptor comes from a human donor with classical Hodgkin lymphoma. The chain has TRBV28 and TRBJ2-1; TRBD1 might be the D (5 bases). CDR3 sequence reads: CASSHRSYNEQFF. In DNA, the CDR3 is TGTGCCAGCAGCCACAGGTCCTACAATGAGCAGTTCTTC.